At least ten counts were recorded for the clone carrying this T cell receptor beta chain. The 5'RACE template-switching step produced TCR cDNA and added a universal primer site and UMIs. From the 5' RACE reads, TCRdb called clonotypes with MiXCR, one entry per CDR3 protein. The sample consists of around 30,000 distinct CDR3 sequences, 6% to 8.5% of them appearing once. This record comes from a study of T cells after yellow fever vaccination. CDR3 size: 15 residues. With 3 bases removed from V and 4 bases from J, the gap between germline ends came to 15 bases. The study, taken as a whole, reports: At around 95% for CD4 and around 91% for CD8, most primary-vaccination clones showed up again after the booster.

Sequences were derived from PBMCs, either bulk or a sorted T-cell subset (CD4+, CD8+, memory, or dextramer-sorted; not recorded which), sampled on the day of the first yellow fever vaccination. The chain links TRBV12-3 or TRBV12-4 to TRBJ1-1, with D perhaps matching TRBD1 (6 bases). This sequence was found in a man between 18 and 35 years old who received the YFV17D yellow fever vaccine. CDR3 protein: CASSFQQGRFTEAFF. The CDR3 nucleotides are TGTGCCAGCAGTTTTCAACAGGGCCGTTTCACTGAAGCTTTCTTT.